Described below is a single T cell receptor beta chain sequence and its context. Its target antigen remains unknown. No quality values exist for individual bases; no much larger clone is one base distant. TCRbeta CDR3 regions were amplified from genomic DNA by means of the immunoSEQ Assay, a bias-controlled multiplex PCR. The published analysis was carried out like this. The number of nucleated cells in each sample was estimated by amplification of reference gene primers within the assay. To quantify the absolute abundance of each unique TCRbeta CDR3 rearrangement, sequence reads were collapsed and filtered. For each sample, productive Simpson clonality was calculated as the square root of Simpson's diversity index across productive rearrangements. Not all clones reach the TCRdb copy of this immuneACCESS table, which keeps in-frame sequences only. Checked studies attribute under half of the gap to unresolved V genes and leave the rest unexplained. V, J and clone size are taken as reported in that table, and D and trimming were inferred from the DNA itself. Counted in this sample were around 250,000 clones; approximately 83% of them appeared once. Of the sample, about 1.9% is held by the ten largest clones.

Clipping removes 5 bases from V and 7 bases from J, with 4 as the unmatched junction base count. Per the germline V gene (reference sequence), SEHNR is the CDR1 and FQNEAQ is the CDR2. The CDR3 sequence holds 12 residues, the cysteine and phenylalanine included. Only the CDR3 portion is preserved as DNA: 36 bases, with reading frame beginning at the first base. The source of the sample is a study of blood T cell repertoires in COVID-19 (dated by TCRdb to about 2020). A note on the overall study: Collaborator samples came from the United States, Italy and Spain and covered acute and convalescent phases of COVID-19. Samples came from the ongoing ImmuneRACE study (first 160 participants) plus 1,254 subjects from 6 global collaborators. The prospective study material was composed of cDNA or gDNA derived from T cells, B-cell-depleted T cells, or PBMCs. The dataset comprised deeply sampled blood TCRbeta repertoires from subjects exposed to, actively infected with, or recovered from COVID-19. Where HLA class I and class II types were available, the types were taken from metadata supplied by the sample provider, not from assay-based typing. The repertoires were released in a freely available public database meant as a resource for research on the immune response to SARS-CoV-2. Nearly every sample came with metadata listing a de-identified subject ID, COVID-19 status, age in years and sex. Findings and caveats that apply to the study as a whole: Clinical and demographic metadata were provided uncurated, with the amount varying by source and participant.

Samples from volunteer blood donors who had recovered from COVID-19 were contributed by a second Seattle source. Collaborating institutions collected whole blood in K2EDTA tubes following their own protocols. For TCRbeta analysis, collaborators shipped samples as frozen whole blood, isolated PBMCs, or DNA extracted from either of those sample types. The TCR sequence derives from a man aged 30 to 45 who had recovered from COVID-19. The receptor chain draws on TRBV7-9 and TRBJ1-2, with 7 bases matching TRBD1. What was sequenced was peripheral blood. The CDR3 protein sequence reads: CASSRQGFGYTF. The sequenced DNA: TGTGCCAGCAGCCGACAGGGATTTGGCTACACCTTC. With the portions outside the CDR3 filled from the reference TRBV7-9 and TRBJ1-2 genes, the complete variable region becomes DTGVSQNPRHKITKRGQNVTFRCDPISEHNRLYWYRQTLGQGPEFLTYFQNEAQLEKSRLLSDRFSAERPKGSFSTLEIQRTEQGDSAMYLCASSRQGFGYTFGSGTRLTVV.